This TCR beta chain was sequenced in a study of T cells after yellow fever vaccination. This clonotype was seen more than once but under ten times. TCRdb passed the 5' RACE reads through MiXCR, listing each CDR3 protein once. The table lists just under 600,000 distinct CDR3 sequences, about 13% of them singletons. The CDR3 has 18 amino acids. J gave up 5 bases and V 3 bases, and 19 bases lay outside the gene matches. Germline CDR1 reads LGHDT; CDR2 reads YNNKEL (reference sequence). The sequence derives from a man aged 25-45 years who received the YFV17D yellow fever vaccine. The rearrangement uses TRBV3-1 and TRBJ2-7, with 7 nucleotides matching TRBD1. The source was PBMCs, collected on the day of the yellow fever booster vaccination. This CDR3 is CASSQGLVLSGGRNEQYF. For the CDR3, the DNA is TGTGCCAGCAGCCAGGGTCTGGTCTTGTCAGGGGGACGGAACGAGCAGTACTTC.